Each of the 6 T cell receptor beta chains below was sequenced from the same sample in a study of T cell responses to AZD1222 COVID-19 vaccine. The data were produced by immunoSEQ multiplex PCR, yet TCRdb's version contains in-frame clones alone and is incomplete. This table holds about 120,000 clones, about nine tenths found once. The specimen comprised peripheral blood, sampled on day 0 of AZD1222 vaccination. These receptors were obtained from an adult in good health.

The rearrangement links TRBV7-2 to TRBJ2-7; 14 bases line up with TRBD2. CDR3 length: 15 amino acids. The germline gives CDR1 SGHTA, CDR2 FQGNSA. V gave up 5 bases and J gave up 2 bases; unmatched junction bases: 2. The chain's CDR3 is CASSETSGGAYEQYF. The DNA of the CDR3 is TGTGCCAGCAGCGAGACTAGCGGGGGGGCCTACGAGCAGTACTTC.

The rearrangement joins TRBV3-1 (or the pseudogene TRBV3-2) to TRBJ1-1; TRBD1 aligns across 9 bases. CDR3 length: 16 residues. Germline CDR1 and CDR2: LGHDT and YNNKEL (reference sequence). After removal of 4 bases from V and 3 bases from J, the junction contained 9 bases not matched to a gene. DNA for the CDR3: TGTGCCAGCAGCCCAACAGGGGGCAGAGGGGACACTGAAGCTTTCTTT. Encoded protein: CASSPTGGRGDTEAFF.

The CDR3 is CASSAPGPYEQYF. In DNA, the CDR3 is TGCGCCAGCAGCGCTCCGGGACCCTACGAGCAGTACTTC. The chain combines TRBV5-1 with TRBJ2-7; tentatively, D is TRBD1 or TRBD2 (5 bases each). Germline loops: CDR1 SGHRS, CDR2 YFSETQ. CDR3 length: 13 amino acids. V lost 4 bases, J lost 2 bases, and 10 bases lay in between.

The V and J genes are TRBV7-9 and TRBJ2-5; possible D gene TRBD1, 6 bases. This CDR3 is built from 13 residues. Germline loops: CDR1 SEHNR, CDR2 FQNEAQ (reference sequence). The V gene lost 3 bases and the J gene lost 5 bases, with 10 bases spanning the gap. CDR3 protein: CASSFQGSETQYF. The CDR3 DNA reads as TGTGCCAGCAGCTTCCAGGGGTCGGAGACCCAGTACTTC.

The V call is TRBV27, the J call TRBJ2-1; D is unresolved. Germline lookup yields CDR1 MNHEY and CDR2 SMNVEV (reference sequence). V was pared by 5 bases and J by 0 bases, with 17 bases between. The CDR3 has 17 amino acids. In DNA, the CDR3 is TGTGCCAGCAGTCCCCAATTCTGGGGTAGCTCCTACAATGAGCAGTTCTTC. Amino acid sequence: CASSPQFWGSSYNEQFF.

The CDR3 region has the DNA TGTGCCAGCAGTTTGGGGACTAGCGGGGGGGCTAGGGATGAGCAGTTCTTC. This codes for CASSLGTSGGARDEQFF. The rearrangement links TRBV27 to TRBJ2-1; the match to TRBD2 covers 16 bases. This CDR3 spans 17 amino acids. Trimming took 3 bases from V and 8 from J; bases not matched to a gene: 7. Germline CDR1 and CDR2: MNHEY and SMNVEV (reference sequence).